This TCR beta chain was identified in a study of immune characterization of retroperitoneal liposarcoma. V was cut by 7 bases and J by 8 bases, with 17 bases left in between. The CDR3 is made up of 14 amino acids. Germline V gene lookup returns CDR1 MNHNY and CDR2 SVGAGI (reference sequence). One entry per CDR3 protein, called by TCRdb with MiXCR from the PCR reads. This repertoire shows about 3,000 distinct CDR3 sequences, under 55% found once; its top ten account for roughly half. In its sample, this clonotype ranks as medium-sized. This receptor was taken from a male donor with retroperitoneal liposarcoma. J is TRBJ1-4 and V is TRBV6-6; no clear D. Sequencing was done on a sample of tumor tissue. CDR3 coding DNA: TGTGCCAGCAACGAACGGCGGCGAGTCGAAAAACTGTTTTTT. Protein sequence: CASNERRRVEKLFF.